Listed here are 5 T cell receptor beta chains from one sample, sequenced in a study of T cells after yellow fever vaccination. TCRdb recomputed calls from the 5' RACE reads with MiXCR, one row per CDR3 protein. In the table there are some 400,000 distinct CDR3 sequences, approximately 6% of which are singletons. The source material was PBMCs, sampled 5 days after the yellow fever booster vaccination. Source of these receptors: a man in his thirties or forties who received the YFV17D yellow fever vaccine.

The chain employs TRBV5-4 and TRBJ2-1, with D perhaps matching TRBD2 (5 bases). Trimming pared 5 bases from V and 0 bases from J, leaving 12 bases between. Germline CDR1 reads SGHNT; CDR2 reads YYREEE (reference sequence). CDR3 length equals 15 residues. CDR3 loop: CASRSLADSYNEQFF. The CDR3 coding sequence is TGTGCCAGCAGATCCCTAGCCGACTCCTACAATGAGCAGTTCTTC.

This clonotype was detected only once. Given a much more abundant clone one base away, this may be a read error. The chain couples TRBV6-2 or TRBV6-3 to TRBJ2-1; TRBD2 aligns across 9 bases. The CDR3 runs to 14 residues. CDR1 MNHEY and CDR2 SVGEGT come from the germline V gene. The V segment lost 8 bases and the J segment 5 bases; nucleotides outside the gene matches: 7. CDR3 DNA sequence: TGTGCCAGCGGTACCGGACTAGCGAACAATGAGCAGTTCTTC. It codes for CASGTGLANNEQFF.

The rearrangement uses TRBV5-4 and TRBJ1-1; D may be TRBD1 (6 bases). With 0 bases removed from V and 11 bases from J, the gap between germline ends came to 20 bases. This CDR3 comprises 15 residues. The germline CDR1 and CDR2 sequences are SGHNT and YYREEE (reference sequence). The CDR3 sequence is CASSLAAGGPWEAFF. In DNA, the CDR3 is TGTGCCAGCAGCTTGGCCGCGGGGGGCCCTTGGGAGGCTTTCTTT.

This clonotype was found many times. The chain carries TRBV5-4 and TRBJ2-5, with D hard to call. This CDR3 contains 14 residues. Trimming pared 1 base from V and 2 bases from J, leaving 9 bases between. Germline CDR1 and CDR2: SGHNT and YYREEE (reference sequence). CDR3 sequence (DNA): TGTGCCAGCAGCTTGAGTACTAAACAAGAGACCCAGTACTTC. Translated: CASSLSTKQETQYF.

This chain links TRBV7-2 with TRBJ1-1; 7 nucleotides align to TRBD1. This CDR3 contains 13 residues. Looked up from germline, CDR1 is SGHTA and CDR2 is FQGNSA. J gave up 11 bases and V 6 bases, and 12 bases lay outside the gene matches. The CDR3 nucleotides are TGTGCCAGCAGTGCCCGGGGACAGAGATACGCTTTCTTT. It codes for CASSARGQRYAFF.